This is a list of T cell receptor beta chains from one sample in a study of T-cell memory formation after mild COVID-19. A single record per CDR3 protein comes from TCRdb applying MiXCR to the 5' RACE reads. The table has around 160,000 distinct CDR3 sequences, roughly 12% seen once. Sequenced: PBMCs or a T cell subset sorted from them (not recorded which). All receptors come from a man younger than 35 who had mild COVID-19 (a few samples of this study predate the infection). Cell type and time point are not known. CDR3s include the opening cysteine and the closing phenylalanine or tryptophan. D genes are given only for firm matches. Only part of the rows carry a size: once, few, many, or a class if the clone is expanded.

v_gene,abundance,d_gene,j_gene,CDR3aa,CDR3nt
TRBV7-9,-,TRBD1,TRBJ1-2,CASSFTGGVDGYTF,TGTGCCAGCAGCTTTACAGGGGGCGTAGATGGCTACACCTTC
TRBV7-2,-,TRBD1,TRBJ1-6,CASSRDRAPSPLHF,TGTGCCAGCAGCCGGGACAGGGCTCCTTCACCCCTCCACTTT
TRBV6-5,-,-,TRBJ2-7,CASSYLSEQYF,TGTGCCAGCAGTTACTTGTCCGAGCAGTACTTC
TRBV7-2,many,TRBD2,TRBJ2-3,CASSPWTSSTDTQYF,TGTGCCAGCAGCCCCTGGACTAGCAGCACAGATACGCAGTATTTT
TRBV29-1,few,-,TRBJ1-5,CSVGLGIGQPQHF,TGCAGCGTCGGGCTTGGGATTGGCCAGCCCCAGCATTTT
TRBV11-2,-,-,TRBJ1-2,CASSFSGRNYGYTF,TGTGCCAGCAGCTTTTCTGGACGGAACTATGGCTACACCTTC
TRBV9,-,TRBD1,TRBJ2-1,CASRAGTGGYEQFF,TGTGCCAGCAGAGCCGGGACAGGGGGATATGAGCAGTTCTTC
TRBV4-3,-,-,TRBJ1-3,CASSPEVSGNTIYF,TGCGCCAGCAGCCCAGAGGTCTCTGGAAACACCATATATTTT
TRBV4-1,-,TRBD2,TRBJ2-1,CASSQGPSGTYNEQFF,TGCGCCAGCAGCCAAGGTCCTAGCGGTACCTACAATGAGCAGTTCTTC
TRBV7-9,many,TRBD1,TRBJ1-6,CASSSGQGNSPLHF,TGTGCCAGCAGCTCAGGACAGGGGAATTCACCCCTCCACTTT
TRBV24-1,-,TRBD2,TRBJ2-3,CATSDVGGAGDTQYF,TGTGCCACCAGCGATGTCGGGGGGGCCGGAGATACGCAGTATTTT
TRBV5-1,few,-,TRBJ1-2,CASSLALDSYGYTF,TGCGCCAGCAGCTTGGCCTTGGACAGCTATGGCTACACCTTC
TRBV7-9,-,-,TRBJ1-5,CASSLTDSNQPQHF,TGTGCCAGCAGCCTCACAGATAGCAATCAGCCCCAGCATTTT
TRBV20-1,-,-,TRBJ2-5,CSARAPSAEETQYF,TGCAGTGCTAGGGCACCTAGCGCGGAAGAGACCCAGTACTTC
TRBV12-5,few,TRBD1,TRBJ2-2,CASGTTGGELTGELFF,TGTGCTAGTGGCACGACAGGGGGCGAGTTGACCGGGGAGCTGTTTTTT
TRBV4-2,-,TRBD1,TRBJ1-1,CASSPLAGTGDTEAFF,TGTGCCAGCAGCCCTCTAGCGGGGACAGGGGACACTGAAGCTTTCTTT
TRBV12-3/TRBV12-4,-,-,TRBJ2-5,CASSSGPSETQYF,TGTGCCAGCAGTTCTGGCCCGTCGGAGACCCAGTACTTC
TRBV11-2,-,-,TRBJ2-1,CASSLPDNEQFF,TGTGCCAGCAGCCTCCCGGACAATGAGCAGTTCTTC
TRBV5-6,-,-,TRBJ2-5,CASSLVQGLKETQYF,TGTGCCAGCAGCTTGGTCCAGGGTTTGAAAGAGACCCAGTACTTC
TRBV20-1,-,TRBD2,TRBJ2-5,CSARVLALETQYF,TGCAGTGCTAGAGTACTAGCGCTGGAGACCCAGTACTTC
TRBV4-2,few,TRBD1,TRBJ2-5,CASSQTDRPETQYF,TGTGCCAGCAGCCAAACGGACAGGCCGGAGACCCAGTACTTC
TRBV12-3/TRBV12-4,-,-,TRBJ1-3,CASSLQGPSGNTIYF,TGTGCCAGCAGTTTACAGGGACCCTCTGGAAACACCATATATTTT
TRBV5-1,-,-,TRBJ2-5,CASSGGDQETQYF,TGCGCCAGCAGCGGCGGGGACCAAGAGACCCAGTACTTC
TRBV5-1,-,TRBD1,TRBJ2-2,CASTPLTGSIGELFF,TGCGCCAGCACCCCACTGACAGGGAGTATCGGGGAGCTGTTTTTT
TRBV7-2,many,-,TRBJ1-6,CASSLANVRNSPLHF,TGTGCCAGCAGCTTAGCGAATGTCAGGAATTCACCCCTCCACTTT
TRBV7-2,few,-,TRBJ1-2,CASSPAGATAYGYTF,TGTGCCAGCAGCCCCGCAGGGGCCACCGCCTATGGCTACACCTTC